The 5 T cell receptor beta chains below come from one sample, sequenced in a study of CD8 T cells in Susac syndrome. An input of roughly 0.5 to 1 ug of RNA was subjected to reverse transcription using random hexamers. MiXCR, applied by TCRdb to the immunoSEQ multiplex PCR reads, yields one record per CDR3 protein. The repertoire holds about 180,000 distinct CDR3 sequences, 90% to 97% seen once, with around 0.09% in the top ten. Sequenced input: CD4+ T cells from PBMCs. Every receptor here comes from a human donor with multiple sclerosis.

The V and J genes are TRBV6-6 and TRBJ2-1; TRBD2 is a possible D gene (5 bases). V lost 8 bases, J lost 3 bases, and 8 bases lay in between. There are 12 residues in the CDR3. Per germline, CDR1 MNHNY and CDR2 SVGAGI (reference sequence). The CDR3 coding sequence is TGTGCCAGCGGGAGAAACTACAATGAGCAGTTCTTC. Encoded protein: CASGRNYNEQFF.

The rearrangement uses TRBV6-2 or TRBV6-3 and TRBJ2-5; 11 bases fit TRBD2. This CDR3 comprises 15 residues. Per the germline V gene, CDR1 is MNHEY and CDR2 is SVGEGT. V shed 6 bases, J shed 2 bases, and the junction held 5 bases outside the gene matches. Here the CDR3 DNA reads TGTGCCAGCAGCCGCGGGACTAGCGGACAAGAGACCCAGTACTTC. Translated, it gives CASSRGTSGQETQYF.

The chain couples TRBV20-1 to TRBJ1-1; D is unresolved. Germline loops: CDR1 DFQATT, CDR2 SNEGSKA (reference sequence). V gave up 3 bases and J gave up 4 bases, with 18 bases separating them. The CDR3 loop spans 15 amino acids. The CDR3 DNA is TGCAGTGCTAGCCGGGATGGAGGAAGTCCCACTGAAGCTTTCTTT. It is translated as CSASRDGGSPTEAFF.

The rearrangement joins TRBV7-9 to TRBJ2-7; 11 bases fit TRBD1. Trimming cost V 4 bases and J 4 bases; bases outside gene matches: 6. CDR3 length: 15 amino acids. Germline loops: CDR1 SEHNR, CDR2 FQNEAQ (reference sequence). CDR3 residues: CASSWTGGALYEQYF. The CDR3 DNA is TGTGCCAGCAGCTGGACAGGGGGCGCCTTGTACGAGCAGTACTTC.

This chain links TRBV6-6 with TRBJ2-7, with D unclear. The germline V gene encodes CDR1 MNHNY and CDR2 SVGAGI (reference sequence). The CDR3 runs to 13 residues. Trimming stripped 4 bases from V and 3 bases from J, with 10 bases between. CDR3 in amino acids: CASSSALIYEQYF. CDR3 DNA sequence: TGTGCCAGCAGTTCGGCCCTTATCTACGAGCAGTACTTC.